Below are 14 T cell receptor beta chains sequenced from a single sample in a study of blood T cell repertoires in COVID-19. Only in-frame clones appear in the TCRdb table, and some are missing; sequencing was by immunoSEQ multiplex PCR. Found here are about 180,000 clones, 88% of them singletons; the top ten hold roughly 3.7%. Sequencing was done on a sample of peripheral blood. Receptors originate from a woman aged 30 to 39 with acute or convalescent COVID-19.

The chain joins TRBV19 to TRBJ1-5; 7 bases agree with TRBD1. This CDR3 has 14 amino acids. The V gene end was trimmed by 5 bases and the J gene end by 2 bases; junction bases not matched to a gene: 3. The germline CDR1 and CDR2 sequences are LNHDA and SQIVND (reference sequence). Here the CDR3 DNA reads TGTGCCAGTAGTGTCACAGGGGGCAATCAGCCCCAGCATTTT. Its protein product is CASSVTGGNQPQHF.

This clone was seen a few times. CDR3 DNA sequence: TGCGCCAGCAGTGCGGGGGGTTCCTACGAGCAGTACTTC. Translating it yields CASSAGGSYEQYF. This chain connects TRBV10-1 to TRBJ2-7; 7 bases are shared with TRBD2. Trimming removed 4 bases from V and 1 base from J; junction bases left unmatched: 1. The CDR3 is made up of 13 amino acids. Per germline, CDR1 WNHNN and CDR2 SYGVQD (reference sequence).

This clone was seen a handful of times. The chain joins TRBV7-9 to TRBJ1-6; D might be TRBD1 (5 bases). Germline V gives CDR1 SEHNR, CDR2 FQNEAQ (reference sequence). Trimming pared 5 bases from V and 10 bases from J, leaving 18 bases between. CDR3 length: 15 amino acids. The CDR3: CASSKSRASRSPLHF. Written as DNA, the CDR3 is TGTGCCAGCAGCAAGTCCAGGGCTTCGCGCTCACCCCTCCACTTT. Using reference TRBV7-9 and TRBJ1-6 for the parts outside the CDR3, the full variable domain is DTGVSQNPRHKITKRGQNVTFRCDPISEHNRLYWYRQTLGQGPEFLTYFQNEAQLEKSRLLSDRFSAERPKGSFSTLEIQRTEQGDSAMYLCASSKSRASRSPLHFGNGTRLTVT.

V gene TRBV9 combines with J gene TRBJ1-3; possibly TRBD1 for D (6 bases). The CDR3 runs 15 residues. V dropped 0 bases and J dropped 8 bases, with 15 bases sitting between them. Per germline, CDR1 SGDLS and CDR2 YYNGEE. CDR3 region: CASSVDPGAVDTIYF. As DNA, the CDR3 is TGTGCCAGCAGCGTAGATCCAGGGGCGGTAGACACCATATATTTT.

The rearrangement uses TRBV27 and TRBJ2-5; TRBD1 is a possible D gene (5 bases). This CDR3 is built from 13 residues. Germline CDR1 is MNHEY and CDR2 is SMNVEV (reference sequence). The V end was cut by 6 bases, the J end by 5 bases, with 13 bases between. CDR3 sequence reads: CASSPGSGETQYF. CDR3 nucleotides: TGTGCCAGCAGCCCAGGGTCTGGGGAGACCCAGTACTTC.

J is TRBJ2-5 and V is TRBV7-8; TRBD2 matches at 7 bases. From germline, CDR1 is SGHVS and CDR2 FQNEAQ. V shed 1 base, J shed 4 bases, and the junction held 6 bases outside the gene matches. The CDR3 extends over 15 amino acids. Written as DNA, the CDR3 is TGTGCCAGCAGCTTAGTGCGGGAGAGGCCAGAGACCCAGTACTTC. Its protein is CASSLVRERPETQYF.

CDR3 DNA sequence: TGTGCCAGTAGTAGGGAAGGGGGCGCGGATCAGCCCCAGCATTTT. The encoded protein is CASSREGGADQPQHF. The chain couples TRBV19 to TRBJ1-5, with TRBD1 matching over 7 bases. With V trimmed by 4 bases and J by 5 bases, 8 bases remained unmatched. The CDR3 runs 15 residues. Germline V gene data show CDR1 as LNHDA and CDR2 as SQIVND (reference sequence).

The chain is built from TRBV3-1 (or the pseudogene TRBV3-2) and TRBJ2-1; D is ambiguous. Germline CDR1 and CDR2: LGHDT and YNNKEL (reference sequence). V was clipped by 1 base and J by 7 bases, with 11 bases between them. The CDR3 runs 14 residues. The CDR3 loop is CASSQVLTYNEQFF. For the CDR3, the DNA is TGTGCCAGCAGCCAAGTTCTGACTTATAATGAGCAGTTCTTC.

This rearrangement joins TRBV7-2 to TRBJ1-5; TRBD1 might be the D (6 bases). Germline-derived CDR1 and CDR2 are SGHTA and FQGNSA. The CDR3 runs to 14 residues. Trimming cost V 4 bases and J 3 bases, with 10 bases left between them. For the CDR3, the DNA is TGTGCCAGCAGCTCAAGACAGGTCAATCAGCCCCAGCATTTT. This encodes CASSSRQVNQPQHF.

This clone occurred a few times. The gene calls are TRBV5-6 and TRBJ2-7; 9 bases fit TRBD1. This CDR3 spans 16 amino acids. CDR1 SGHDT and CDR2 YYEEEE come from the germline V gene. With V trimmed by 0 bases and J by 1 base, 5 bases remained unmatched. The CDR3 DNA reads TGTGCCAGCAGCTTGGCCGGGACAGGGACTTCCTACGAGCAGTACTTC. This encodes CASSLAGTGTSYEQYF.

This sequence joins TRBV11-3 and TRBJ1-1; no reliable D call. Per the germline V gene, CDR1 is SGHNT and CDR2 is YENEEA. This CDR3 spans 13 amino acids. Trimming cost V 5 bases and J 3 bases, with 10 bases left between them. This chain's CDR3 is CASSINRDTEAFF. CDR3 sequence (DNA): TGTGCCAGCAGCATTAACCGGGACACTGAAGCTTTCTTT. Full variable domain (missing parts from reference TRBV11-3 and TRBJ1-1): EAGVVQSPRYKIIEKKQPVAFWCNPISGHNTLYWYLQNLGQGPELLIRYENEEAVDDSQLPKDRFSAERLKGVDSTLKIQPAELGDSAVYLCASSINRDTEAFFGQGTRLTVV.

The chain has TRBV18 and TRBJ2-3, with 7 bases fitting TRBD2. CDR1 is KGHSH and CDR2 is LQKENI in the germline V gene. The length of the CDR3 is 18 residues. With V trimmed by 4 bases and J by 2 bases, 15 bases remained unmatched. The CDR3 spells CASSLRREFRTLTDTQYF. Here the CDR3 DNA reads TGTGCCAGCTCACTAAGGCGGGAGTTTCGAACACTCACAGATACGCAGTATTTT.

V usage is TRBV2 and J usage is TRBJ2-7; 9 nucleotides line up with TRBD1. With V trimmed by 4 bases and J by 3 bases, 7 bases remained unmatched. Per the germline V gene, CDR1 is SNHLY and CDR2 is FYNNEI. CDR3 length: 15 amino acids. The CDR3 region has the DNA TGTGCCAGCAGTGCAGACAGGGGGTGGTACTACGAGCAGTACTTC. Protein sequence: CASSADRGWYYEQYF.

On this clone itself: The sample carries other DNA sequences with the same CDR3. The gene calls are TRBV18 and TRBJ1-1; possible D gene TRBD1, 5 bases. CDR3 length equals 13 residues. The germline V and J ends were trimmed by 3 bases and 1 base, with 6 bases remaining between them. The germline V gene encodes CDR1 KGHSH and CDR2 LQKENI. CDR3 DNA: TGTGCCAGCTCACCCCAGGGGAACACTGAAGCTTTCTTT. This encodes CASSPQGNTEAFF.